This paragraph reports one T cell receptor (beta chain). Antigen specificity is unknown. Genomic DNA acted as the template from which TCR beta VDJ combination and CDR3 sequence profiling were carried out. TCRdb re-called the reads through MiXCR, storing one row per CDR3 protein. The sample has around 400,000 distinct CDR3 sequences, about two thirds seen once. The data stem from a study of CD8+CD57+ T cells in acquired aplastic anemia. Study-level background: An average of approximately 3.2 ug of DNA was obtained from sorted CD4+ and CD8+ cells. Healthy CD8+ samples averaged about 11.0 million reads. Findings of the study overall: Patients showed no significant difference from controls in CD8+ Simpson's diversity. Shared by patients and controls, 25 to 30 CD8+ CDR3s were abundant in patients.

The CDR3 contains 13 residues. The ends were cut back, 6 bases at V and 2 bases at J, with 9 bases in the middle. Germline CDR1 reads ENHRY; CDR2 reads SYGVKD. Material for sequencing was sorted CD4+, CD8+, or CD8+CD57+ T cells (not recorded which) from PBMCs. The sequence came from a human donor in good health, serving as a control. The chain links TRBV10-3 to TRBJ2-3; unclear D gene. As DNA, the CDR3 is TGTGCCATCAGCTCCGAGCCCACAGATACGCAGTATTTT. Translation gives CAISSEPTDTQYF.